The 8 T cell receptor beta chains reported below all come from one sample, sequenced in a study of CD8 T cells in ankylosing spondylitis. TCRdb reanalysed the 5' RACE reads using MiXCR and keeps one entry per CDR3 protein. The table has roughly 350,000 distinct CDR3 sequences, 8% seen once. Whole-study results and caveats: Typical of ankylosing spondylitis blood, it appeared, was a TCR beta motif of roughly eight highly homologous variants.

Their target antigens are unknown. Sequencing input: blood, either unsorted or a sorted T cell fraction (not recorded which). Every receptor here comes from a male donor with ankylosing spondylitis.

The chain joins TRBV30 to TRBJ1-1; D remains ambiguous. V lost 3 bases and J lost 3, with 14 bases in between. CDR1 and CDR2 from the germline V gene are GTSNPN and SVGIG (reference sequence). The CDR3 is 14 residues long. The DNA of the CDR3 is TGTGCCTGGAGCCTCAGCATTGGTGACACTGAAGCTTTCTTT. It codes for CAWSLSIGDTEAFF.

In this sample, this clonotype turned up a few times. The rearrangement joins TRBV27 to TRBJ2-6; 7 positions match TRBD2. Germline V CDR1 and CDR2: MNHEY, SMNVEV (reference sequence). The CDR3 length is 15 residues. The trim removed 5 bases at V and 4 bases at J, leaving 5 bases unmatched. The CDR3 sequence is CASSRGRAGANVLTF. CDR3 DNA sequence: TGTGCCAGCAGTCGGGGGAGGGCCGGGGCCAACGTCCTGACTTTC.

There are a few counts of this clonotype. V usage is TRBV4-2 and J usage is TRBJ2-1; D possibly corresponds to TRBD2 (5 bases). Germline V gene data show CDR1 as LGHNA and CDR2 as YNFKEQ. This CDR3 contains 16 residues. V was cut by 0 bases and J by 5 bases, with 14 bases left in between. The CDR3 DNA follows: TGTGCCAGCAGCCAAGAGTCTAGCTATACTCACAATGAGCAGTTCTTC. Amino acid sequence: CASSQESSYTHNEQFF.

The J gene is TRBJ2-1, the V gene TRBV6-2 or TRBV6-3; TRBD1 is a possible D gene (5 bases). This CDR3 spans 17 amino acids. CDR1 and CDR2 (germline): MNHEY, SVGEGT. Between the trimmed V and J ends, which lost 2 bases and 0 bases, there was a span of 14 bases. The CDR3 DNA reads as TGTGCCAGCAGTTACGACAGCCCGAGCGACTCCTACAATGAGCAGTTCTTC. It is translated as CASSYDSPSDSYNEQFF.

The CDR3 reads CASSPAGTGVFEQYF. In nucleotides, the CDR3 is TGTGCCAGCAGCCCTGCCGGGACAGGAGTTTTCGAGCAGTACTTC. The chain links TRBV3-1 to TRBJ2-7, with TRBD1 identical over 8 bases. Trimming cost V 4 bases and J 6 bases; bases outside gene matches: 11. CDR3 length equals 15 residues. The germline V gene encodes CDR1 LGHDT and CDR2 YNNKEL (reference sequence).

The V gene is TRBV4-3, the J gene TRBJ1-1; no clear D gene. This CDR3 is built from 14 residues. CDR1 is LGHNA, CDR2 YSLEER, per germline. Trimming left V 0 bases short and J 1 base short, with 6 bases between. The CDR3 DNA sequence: TGCGCCAGCAGCCAAGATTATAGGAACACTGAAGCTTTCTTT. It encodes CASSQDYRNTEAFF.

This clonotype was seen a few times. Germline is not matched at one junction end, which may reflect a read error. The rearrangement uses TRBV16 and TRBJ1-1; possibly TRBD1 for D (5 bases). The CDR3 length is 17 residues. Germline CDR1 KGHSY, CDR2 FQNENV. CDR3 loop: CASSQSPRGRVNTEAFF. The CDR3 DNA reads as TGTGCCAGCAGTCAATCCCCGCGGGGCAGGGTGAACACTGAAGCTTTCTTT. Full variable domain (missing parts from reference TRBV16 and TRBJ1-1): GEEVAQTPKHLVRGEGQKAKLYCAPIKGHSYVFWYQQVLKNEFKFLISFQNENVFDETGMPKERFSAKCLPNSPCSLEIQATKLEDSAVYFCASSQSPRGRVNTEAFFGQGTRLTVV.

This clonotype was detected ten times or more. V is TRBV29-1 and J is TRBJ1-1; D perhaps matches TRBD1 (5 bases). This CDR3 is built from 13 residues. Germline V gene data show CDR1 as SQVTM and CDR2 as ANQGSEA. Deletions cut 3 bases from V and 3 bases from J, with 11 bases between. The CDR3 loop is CSVDGTGYTEAFF. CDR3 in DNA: TGCAGCGTTGATGGGACGGGGTACACTGAAGCTTTCTTT.